This T cell receptor beta chain was retrieved from a study of T cell responses to AZD1222 COVID-19 vaccine. Study outcomes and limitations: Among vaccine-associated CD4 TCRs, coverage spanned spike, with dominance at 160-218 and 743-854. Targeting of unmutated variant regions was reportedly seen in nearly half of spike-specific TCRs. Clonal diversity was possibly underestimated; the donors were predominantly white British and more often female. Vaccination with two AZD1222 doses was followed by a rise in Spike-specific TCR breadth and depth.

In this sample, this clone turned up a few times. The antigen is unknown. The protocol was immunoSEQ multiplex PCR, while the TCRdb copy is restricted to in-frame clones and leaves out a portion. The sample yields roughly 140,000 clones, approximately 91% seen once. The CDR3 loop spans 15 amino acids. V usage is TRBV21-1 and J usage is TRBJ1-6; the listed D gene, TRBD1, was not tested against the DNA. TRBV21-1 is classified as a pseudogene. The sequence came from an adult who received the AZD1222 COVID-19 vaccine. The starting material was peripheral blood, obtained 28 days after the second AZD1222 dose. CDR3 DNA sequence: TGTGCCAGCAGCAAAGCTGGGGGCGAAGAGTCACCCCTCCACTTT. It encodes CASSKAGGEESPLHF.